This TCR beta chain was found in a study of cytomegalovirus exposure and HLA in healthy donors. Study results and caveats: According to the study, about 180 TCR beta chains were cytomegalovirus-associated.

Concerning this clone: The antigen remains undetermined.

Data came from immunoSEQ multiplex PCR; TCRdb stores just in-frame clones and leaves some out. The sample consists of 150,000 to 180,000 clones, about 82% of them appearing once. The CDR3 is made up of 15 amino acids. The J segment lost 5 bases and the V segment lost 5 bases, leaving 9 bases of the junction unmatched. CDR1 and CDR2 (germline): SGHVS, FQNEAQ. The specimen was PBMCs. The TCR was taken from a human donor in good health. This sequence joins TRBV7-8 and TRBJ2-7; 10 bases fit TRBD1. CDR3 nucleotide sequence: TGTGCCAGCAGCGTCACCGGGACAGGGGATAACGAGCAGTACTTC. Translation gives CASSVTGTGDNEQYF.